Listed below are T cell receptor beta chains from one sample, sequenced in a study of CD8 T cells in Susac syndrome. TCRdb used MiXCR to reprocess the immunoSEQ multiplex PCR reads, holding one entry per CDR3 protein. Of some 400,000 distinct CDR3 sequences in the sample, approximately 85% were seen once. The sequenced material came from CD8+ T cells from PBMCs. Receptor source: a human donor with multiple sclerosis. Each CDR3 is given with its conserved first and last residue.

CASSPDSAAGGQLNTEAFF | TRBV4-1
CASSPWGSGQSLNEQFF | TRBV14
CAWSGTVTRFDQPQHF | TRBV30
CASSYRARYNEQFF | TRBV12-3/TRBV12-4
CASSPDDQAPGELFF | TRBV4-1
CAWSGNGYSYEQYF | TRBV30
CASSLGVAGGVDSYEQYF | TRBV11-2
CASSPWTDMNTEAFF | TRBV25-1
CASSVESEQLLYEQYF | TRBV10-2
CAALRGDEQYF | TRBV6-1
CASGSFYNEQFF | TRBV27
CASSYSGRLYEQYF | TRBV6-6
CASSEGRLAQETQYF | TRBV2
CASNWPGQGSQHRFDEQYF | TRBV6-5
CASRIPGPSNTGELFF | TRBV12-3/TRBV12-4
CASCSGAFSYNEQFF | TRBV27
CSVVQGVNQPQHF | TRBV29-1
CASSRVANTEAFF | TRBV2
CSVERDSRRADTQYF | TRBV20-1
CASSQHMTGANYGYTF | TRBV14
CASSESENTEAFF | TRBV10-2
CASSLAGVSEQYF | TRBV11-2
CASSLADGRGGNQPQHF | TRBV11-2
CSVRSQETLSYEQYF | TRBV29-1
CSVEDNTAYEQYF | TRBV29-1
CASTTNQDTQYF | TRBV11-2
CASSTGPRDRGRNTGELFF | TRBV5-1
CASSYSSSGKTDTQYF | TRBV6-5
CASSLRGGPNEKLFF | TRBV28
CASSSRGAGDNEQFF | TRBV12-3/TRBV12-4
CASSEYGGTSGNNEQFF | TRBV7-3
CAWSVGQGNTEAYF | TRBV30
CASSEDQPQHF | TRBV6-1
CASSDWGQGILGTDTQYF | TRBV2
CASRDSGGSITDTQYF | TRBV7-9
CASSYSGGPSYNEQFF | TRBV5-1
CASSLGPDSYTNEKLFF | TRBV5-6
CASSLSSTSSYNEQFF | TRBV7-7
CASSPIGNTIYF | TRBV13
CSEFTEPYNEQFF | TRBV29-1
CASSERISGANVLTF | TRBV2
CASRYSGDTEAFF | TRBV7-9
CASSADPPEQYF | TRBV7-6
CSVVRFGDYGYTF | TRBV29-1
CASSYLPGQGRDVENQPQHF | TRBV6-5
CASSRTEVFLYNEQFF | TRBV12-3/TRBV12-4
CASSSSTGSKAQPQHF | TRBV6-5
CATSSTSGSSEQFF | TRBV27
CASTTGGGSGYTF | TRBV5-4
CASSLVDSMNTEAFF | TRBV5-1
CASSLAGLQPQHF | TRBV27
CASSLGSGSSYEQYF | TRBV27
CAISDPESTFNYGYTF | TRBV10-3
CASSQAAGSYEQYF | TRBV3-1
CASRFTYRASETDTQYF | TRBV6-5